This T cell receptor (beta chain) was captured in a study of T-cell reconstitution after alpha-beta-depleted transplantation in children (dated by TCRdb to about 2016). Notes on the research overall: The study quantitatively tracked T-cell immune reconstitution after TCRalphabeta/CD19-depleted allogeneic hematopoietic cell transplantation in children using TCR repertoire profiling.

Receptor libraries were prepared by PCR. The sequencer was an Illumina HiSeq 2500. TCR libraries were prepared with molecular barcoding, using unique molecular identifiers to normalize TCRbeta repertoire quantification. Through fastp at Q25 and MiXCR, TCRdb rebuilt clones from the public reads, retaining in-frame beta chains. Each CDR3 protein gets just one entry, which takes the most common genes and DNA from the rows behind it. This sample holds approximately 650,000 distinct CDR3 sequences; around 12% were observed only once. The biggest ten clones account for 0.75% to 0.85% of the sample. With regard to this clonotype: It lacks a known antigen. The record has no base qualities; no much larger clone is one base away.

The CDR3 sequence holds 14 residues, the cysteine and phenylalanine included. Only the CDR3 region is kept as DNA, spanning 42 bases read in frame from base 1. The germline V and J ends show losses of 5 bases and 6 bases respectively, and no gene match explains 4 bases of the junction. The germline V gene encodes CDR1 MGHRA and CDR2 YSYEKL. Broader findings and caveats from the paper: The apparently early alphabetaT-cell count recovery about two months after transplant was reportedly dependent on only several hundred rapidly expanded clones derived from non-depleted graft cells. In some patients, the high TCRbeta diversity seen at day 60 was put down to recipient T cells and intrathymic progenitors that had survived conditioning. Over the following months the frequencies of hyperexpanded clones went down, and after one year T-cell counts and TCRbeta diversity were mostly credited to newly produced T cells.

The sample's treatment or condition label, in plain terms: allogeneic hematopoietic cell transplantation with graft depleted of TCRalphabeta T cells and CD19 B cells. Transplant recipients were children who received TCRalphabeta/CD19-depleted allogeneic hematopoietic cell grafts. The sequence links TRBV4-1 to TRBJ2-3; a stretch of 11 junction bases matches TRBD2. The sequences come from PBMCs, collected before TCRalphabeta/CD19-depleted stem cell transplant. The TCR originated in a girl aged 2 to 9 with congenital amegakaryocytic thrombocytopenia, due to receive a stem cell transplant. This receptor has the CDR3 CASSKLAGEDTQYF. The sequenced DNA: TGCGCCAGCAGCAAACTAGCGGGAGAGGATACGCAGTATTTT.